These T cell receptor beta chains were read from a single sample in a study of OX40 agonist ivuxolimab in advanced cancers. The method was immunoSEQ multiplex PCR; TCRdb's version includes in-frame clones alone and lacks a portion of them. The sample contains some 60,000 clones, roughly nine tenths of which appear only once. Sequencing was performed on CD4+ or CD8+ T cells sorted from blood, taken in a trial of the OX40 agonist ivuxolimab. The receptors shown here come from an adult with an advanced solid tumor such as melanoma, head and neck, liver or kidney cancer. Each CDR3 is given with its conserved first and last residue. D genes are given only for firm matches. The listing skips clone size in some rows; elsewhere it reads once, few, many or a size class.

cdr3_aa	cdr3_nt	v_call	d_call	j_call	clone_size
CSVVSGGYTF	TGCAGCGTCGTCAGCGGAGGCTACACCTTC	TRBV29-1	.	TRBJ1-2	.
CASHMMGAIGTGELFF	TGTGCCAGCCACATGATGGGGGCGATCGGCACCGGGGAGCTGTTTTTT	TRBV2	.	TRBJ2-2	.
CASSPSPGRDGYTF	TGTGCCAGCTCACCCTCTCCAGGGAGGGATGGCTACACCTTC	TRBV18	.	TRBJ1-2	.
CSAAGRANTEAFF	TGCAGCGCCGCGGGTAGGGCGAACACTGAAGCTTTCTTT	TRBV29-1	.	TRBJ1-1	.
CASSFWRTGELFF	TGTGCCAGCAGCTTCTGGCGCACCGGGGAGCTGTTTTTT	TRBV7-3	.	TRBJ2-2	once
CASSFSGTHSGNTIYF	TGTGCCAGCAGCTTCTCCGGGACACACTCTGGAAACACCATATATTTT	TRBV5-4	.	TRBJ1-3	.
CASSLAGLGGSDYGYTF	TGTGCCAGCAGCTTAGCAGGGTTAGGGGGCTCAGACTATGGCTACACCTTC	TRBV11-2	TRBD1	TRBJ1-2	.
CASSLSDRGNIQYF	TGCGCCAGCAGCTTGAGCGACAGGGGGAACATTCAGTACTTC	TRBV5-1	TRBD1	TRBJ2-4	.
CASTPHWYQETQYF	TGTGCCAGCACTCCACACTGGTACCAAGAGACCCAGTACTTC	TRBV11-3	.	TRBJ2-5	.
CASSGSNEQFF	TGTGCCAGCAGTGGCTCAAATGAGCAGTTCTTC	TRBV7-9	.	TRBJ2-1	.
CASSSDRGNQPQHF	TGTGCCAGCAGCTCGGACAGGGGGAATCAGCCCCAGCATTTT	TRBV7-9	TRBD1	TRBJ1-5	.
CAITDRPTDTQYF	TGTGCCATCACGGACAGGCCCACAGATACGCAGTATTTT	TRBV10-3	TRBD1	TRBJ2-3	.
CASSELTGGQGNEKLFF	TGTGCCAGCAGTGAACTCACAGGGGGACAGGGGAATGAAAAACTGTTTTTT	TRBV25-1	TRBD1	TRBJ1-4	.
CASSSSLGTDTQYF	TGTGCCAGCAGCTCTTCTCTAGGAACAGATACGCAGTATTTT	TRBV7-3	.	TRBJ2-3	large
CASSPQGGRTDTQYF	TGTGCCAGTAGCCCTCAGGGGGGGAGGACAGATACGCAGTATTTT	TRBV5-6	.	TRBJ2-3	.
CASSYWGAGSYEQFF	TGTGCCAGCAGTTACTGGGGTGCAGGGTCCTACGAGCAGTTCTTC	TRBV6-5	.	TRBJ2-1	.
CASRTGETQYF	TGTGCCAGTAGGACCGGAGAGACCCAGTACTTC	TRBV19	.	TRBJ2-5	.
CASSVGGGEQFF	TGTGCCAGCAGCGTAGGAGGTGGTGAGCAGTTCTTC	TRBV9	.	TRBJ2-1	.
CASSYSIARSSYTF	TGTGCCAGCAGTTACTCGATCGCCCGGTCGAGCTACACCTTC	TRBV6-6	.	TRBJ1-2	.
CASSLSRVLNYGYTF	TGTGCCAGCAGTTTATCTCGGGTTCTTAACTATGGCTACACCTTC	TRBV6-5	.	TRBJ1-2	.
CATKRDRGAGELFF	TGTGCCACTAAACGGGACAGGGGGGCCGGGGAGCTGTTTTTT	TRBV6-5	TRBD1	TRBJ2-2	.
CASSVGEDRATEAFF	TGTGCCAGCTCAGTGGGCGAGGACAGGGCGACCGAAGCTTTCTTT	TRBV18	TRBD1	TRBJ1-1	.
CASSLTGGIREKLFF	TGTGCCAGCAGTTTGACAGGGGGGATTAGGGAAAAACTGTTTTTT	TRBV27	TRBD1	TRBJ1-4	.
CASSPSGGTETQYF	TGCGCCAGCAGCCCCTCGGGGGGCACAGAGACCCAGTACTTC	TRBV5-1	.	TRBJ2-5	.
CASSLAYDEQYF	TGTGCCAGCAGCTTAGCGTACGACGAGCAGTACTTC	TRBV7-2	.	TRBJ2-7	.
CASNQGNQPQHF	TGTGCCAGCAACCAGGGCAATCAGCCCCAGCATTTT	TRBV2	.	TRBJ1-5	.
CASSLGQGETQYF	TGTGCCAGCAGTTTGGGACAGGGGGAGACCCAGTACTTC	TRBV28	TRBD1	TRBJ2-5	.
CASSLEDEKLFF	TGCGCCAGCAGCCTGGAAGATGAAAAACTGTTTTTT	TRBV5-1	.	TRBJ1-4	.
CASSLTRIPNYEQYF	TGTGCCAGCAGCTTAACCCGGATCCCCAACTACGAGCAGTACTTC	TRBV7-2	.	TRBJ2-7	.
CASSRDRGPNEKLFF	TGTGCCAGCAGCCGGGACAGGGGGCCTAATGAAAAACTGTTTTTT	TRBV6-5	TRBD1	TRBJ1-4	.
CASTSGGADTQYF	TGTGCCAGTACTAGCGGGGGGGCCGATACGCAGTATTTT	TRBV19	TRBD2	TRBJ2-3	.
CASSLTGQNTEAFF	TGTGCCAGCAGCTTAACGGGACAGAACACTGAAGCTTTCTTT	TRBV11-1	.	TRBJ1-1	.
CASSRSGTAVEQPQHF	TGTGCCAGCAGTCGGTCCGGGACAGCCGTCGAGCAGCCCCAGCATTTT	TRBV27	TRBD1	TRBJ1-5	.
CASCRDSYNEQFF	TGCGCCAGCTGCCGGGACTCGTACAATGAGCAGTTCTTC	TRBV5-1	.	TRBJ2-1	once
CASSLTGGAGTGELFF	TGTGCCAGCAGCTTAACAGGGGGCGCGGGTACCGGGGAGCTGTTTTTT	TRBV7-3	TRBD1	TRBJ2-2	.
CASSHTDRAGGYTF	TGCGCCAGCAGCCACACAGACAGGGCTGGTGGCTACACCTTC	TRBV4-3	TRBD1	TRBJ1-2	.
CASSGRGPTLMNTEAFF	TGTGCCAGCAGTGGCAGGGGACCGACCCTCATGAACACTGAAGCTTTCTTT	TRBV6-1	.	TRBJ1-1	.
CASSLSRESYGYTF	TGTGCCAGCAGTTTGAGCAGGGAAAGCTATGGCTACACCTTC	TRBV27	.	TRBJ1-2	.
CASSFNFFEGEKLFF	TGTGCCAGCAGCTTTAACTTCTTTGAGGGGGAAAAACTGTTTTTT	TRBV7-9	.	TRBJ1-4	.
CASSPGVANNSPLHF	TGTGCCAGCTCACCAGGGGTGGCTAATAATTCACCCCTCCACTTT	TRBV18	.	TRBJ1-6	.
CASIPKGGDGNTIYF	TGTGCCAGTATACCGAAAGGGGGCGATGGAAACACCATATATTTT	TRBV19	TRBD1	TRBJ1-3	.
CASSLDPSTNEQFF	TGTGCCAGCAGCTTAGATCCCTCCACCAATGAGCAGTTCTTC	TRBV11-3	.	TRBJ2-1	.
CASSWVGGLSSTEAFF	TGTGCCAGCAGTTGGGTAGGGGGTCTTTCGAGCACTGAAGCTTTCTTT	TRBV28	.	TRBJ1-1	few
CASSVADSEAFF	TGTGCCAGCAGCGTAGCGGACAGTGAAGCTTTCTTT	TRBV9	.	TRBJ1-1	.
CASKVTGGHQPQHF	TGTGCCAGTAAGGTGACAGGGGGCCATCAGCCCCAGCATTTT	TRBV19	TRBD1	TRBJ1-5	few
CASSLRERNYGYTF	TGTGCCAGCAGCTTACGAGAGAGGAACTACGGCTACACCTTC	TRBV7-2	.	TRBJ1-2	once
CASSWKTSGRTDTQYF	TGTGCCAGCAGCTGGAAGACTAGCGGGAGGACAGATACGCAGTATTTT	TRBV5-5	TRBD2	TRBJ2-3	.
CASTRARTAGNTIYF	TGTGCCAGCACCCGAGCCCGGACTGCTGGAAACACCATATATTTT	TRBV28	.	TRBJ1-3	.
CASSHHTGEAFF	TGCGCCAGCAGCCATCACACAGGGGAAGCTTTCTTT	TRBV4-1	.	TRBJ1-1	once
CASSTQDRVNYGYTF	TGTGCCAGTAGTACCCAGGACAGGGTAAACTATGGCTACACCTTC	TRBV19	TRBD1	TRBJ1-2	.
CASSSQTAYEQYF	TGTGCCAGCAGCTCTCAGACAGCCTACGAGCAGTACTTC	TRBV7-2	.	TRBJ2-7	.
CASSLERGAGDTQYF	TGTGCCAGCAGCTTGGAGCGGGGGGCCGGAGATACGCAGTATTTT	TRBV5-4	TRBD2	TRBJ2-3	.
CASSQEVGYSTDTQYF	TGCGCCAGCAGCCAAGAGGTGGGGTATAGCACAGATACGCAGTATTTT	TRBV4-1	.	TRBJ2-3	.
CAGSLGREYGYTF	TGTGCCGGATCACTGGGGAGGGAATATGGCTACACCTTC	TRBV6-6	.	TRBJ1-2	.
CASSLAVGETQYF	TGTGCCAGCAGCTTAGCGGTCGGGGAGACCCAGTACTTC	TRBV7-8	.	TRBJ2-5	.